This T cell receptor (beta chain) originates from a study of cytomegalovirus exposure and HLA in healthy donors. The PCR ran on 60 Vbeta and 13 Jbeta primers. The protocol was immunoSEQ multiplex PCR, while the TCRdb copy is restricted to in-frame clones and leaves out a portion. The table has around 160,000 clones, around 80% seen once. To note about this clone: Its matching antigen is unknown. The junction differs from germline at one of its ends, possibly a read error.

General study points: CMV serostatus was the only recorded immune exposure for donors.

This CDR3 spans 15 amino acids. Germline values: CDR1 SGHTA, CDR2 FQGNSA. The source material was PBMCs. The chain has TRBV7-2 and TRBJ2-7; 7 nucleotides agree with TRBD2. The clonotype comes from a male donor in good health and CMV-seronegative. DNA of the CDR3: TGTGCCAGCAGCCTAGACCTCCTAGCGGCCTACGCGCAGTACTTC. Translating gives CASSLDLLAAYAQYF.